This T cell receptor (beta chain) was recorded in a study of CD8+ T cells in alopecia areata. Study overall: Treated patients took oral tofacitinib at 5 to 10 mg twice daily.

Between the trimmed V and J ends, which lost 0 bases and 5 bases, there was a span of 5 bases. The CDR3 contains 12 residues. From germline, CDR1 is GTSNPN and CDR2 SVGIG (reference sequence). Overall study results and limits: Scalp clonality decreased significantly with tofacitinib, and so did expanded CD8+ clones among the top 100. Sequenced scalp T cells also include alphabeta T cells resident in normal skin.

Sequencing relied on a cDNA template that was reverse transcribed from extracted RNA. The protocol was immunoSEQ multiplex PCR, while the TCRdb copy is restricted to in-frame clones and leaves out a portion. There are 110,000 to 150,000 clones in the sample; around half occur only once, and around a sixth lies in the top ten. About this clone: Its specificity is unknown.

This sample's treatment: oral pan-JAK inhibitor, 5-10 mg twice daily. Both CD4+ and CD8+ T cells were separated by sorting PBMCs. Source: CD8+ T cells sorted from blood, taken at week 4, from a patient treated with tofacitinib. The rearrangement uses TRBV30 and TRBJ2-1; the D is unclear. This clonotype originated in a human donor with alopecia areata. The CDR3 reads CAWSVGNNEQFF. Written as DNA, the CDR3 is TGTGCCTGGAGTGTGGGCAACAATGAGCAGTTCTTC.